One TCR beta chain is described in this entry. The antigen is undetermined. The sample is drawn from a study of Ad26.COV2.S vaccination and SARS-CoV-2 variants. Study context: The authors gave Ad26.COV2.S intramuscularly, either once or twice 56 days apart. Study-wide points: Possibly, TCR breadth and depth analyses underestimated total T cell responses.

The treatment: over 15 received Ad26.COV2.S at low or high dose, single or two shots; 5 received placebo; per-sample allocation not given. All samples were drawn on day 63, counting from the first vaccine or placebo injection. Adults aged 18-55 years in Boston included the donor. This vaccine is an Ad26 vector that expresses the Wuhan-strain SARS-CoV-2 spike. Assay: immunoSEQ multiplex PCR; the TCRdb copy retains only in-frame clones and omits some. The sample lists around 310,000 clones, roughly 90% occurring once. Between the trimmed V and J ends, which lost 2 bases and 10 bases, there was a span of 12 bases. The CDR3 sequence is 13 residues long. CDR1 and CDR2 from the germline V gene are MNHEY and SVGEGT.

The sample consisted of peripheral blood, taken in a trial of Ad26.COV2.S vaccine versus placebo. The genes are TRBV6-2 or TRBV6-3 and TRBJ2-1; weak D call: TRBD2 (5 bases). This clonotype originated in a person between 18 and 59 years old who received the Ad26.COV2.S COVID-19 vaccine or a placebo. CDR3 sequence (DNA): TGTGCCAGCAGTTACCACCTAGAGGGAGAGCAGTTCTTC. As protein: CASSYHLEGEQFF.